Each of the 18 T cell receptor beta chains below was sequenced from the same sample in a study of blood T cell repertoires in COVID-19. Data came from immunoSEQ multiplex PCR; TCRdb stores just in-frame clones and leaves some out. The profile covers about 200,000 clones, with roughly nine tenths appearing a single time and 0.7% to 0.85% taken by the ten largest. The sample consisted of peripheral blood. The receptors come from a woman aged 65 to 85 with acute or convalescent COVID-19.

This chain's CDR3 is CASRPLLAGDSKNIQYF. For the CDR3, the DNA is TGTGCCAGCAGACCGCTGCTAGCGGGAGATTCCAAAAACATTCAGTACTTC. The chain couples TRBV7-9 to TRBJ2-4; 10 nucleotides line up with TRBD2. CDR1 is SEHNR, CDR2 FQNEAQ, per germline (reference sequence). V gave up 6 bases and J gave up 2 bases; unmatched junction bases: 10. The CDR3 contains 17 residues.

The chain couples TRBV6-5 to TRBJ2-4; D is perhaps TRBD1 (6 bases). Germline values: CDR1 MNHEY, CDR2 SVGAGI. V gave up 4 bases and J gave up 5 bases, with 12 bases separating them. The CDR3 has 14 amino acids. The CDR3 loop is CASSSQGLQNIQYF. CDR3 nucleotides: TGTGCCAGCAGTTCACAGGGCCTCCAAAACATTCAGTACTTC.

This clone was counted once. In DNA, the CDR3 is TGTGCCAGCAGTAGTAGCGGGGGCATCACCGGGGAGCTGTTTTTT. Its protein product is CASSSSGGITGELFF. The rearrangement joins TRBV6-5 to TRBJ2-2; 9 nucleotides match TRBD2. Unmatched junction bases numbered 5, after V lost 5 bases and J lost 4 bases. Germline CDR1 MNHEY, CDR2 SVGAGI. The CDR3 totals 15 residues.

The chain is built from TRBV5-1 and TRBJ1-6, with TRBD1 matching over 9 bases. This CDR3 spans 14 amino acids. V dropped 4 bases and J dropped 9; count of bases not matched to a gene: 5. Germline V lookup: CDR1 SGHRS, CDR2 YFSETQ. DNA for the CDR3: TGCGCCAGCAGCCACGGGACAGGGCTTTCACCCCTCCACTTT. This translates into CASSHGTGLSPLHF.

The chain has TRBV24-1 and TRBJ1-2; 7 bases match TRBD1. V shed 3 bases, J shed 6 bases, and the junction held 9 bases outside the gene matches. Germline V lookup: CDR1 KGHDR, CDR2 SFDVKD. This CDR3 region has 15 residues. The CDR3 sequence: CATSDPGTAGDGYTF. CDR3 bases: TGTGCCACCAGTGATCCAGGGACAGCCGGAGATGGCTACACCTTC.

The gene calls are TRBV25-1 and TRBJ1-4; 7 positions agree with TRBD1. V lost 7 bases to trimming and J lost 10 bases; unmatched junction nucleotides: 6. CDR3 length: 12 amino acids. Per germline, CDR1 MGHDK and CDR2 SYGVNS. CDR3 DNA sequence: TGTGCCAGCACAGGGACAGAAACAAAACTGTTTTTT. Translating gives CASTGTETKLFF.

This clone was detected only once. The rearrangement joins TRBV10-2 to TRBJ2-1; 9 positions match TRBD1. Germline V gives CDR1 WSHSY, CDR2 SAAADI. The CDR3 is made up of 22 amino acids. V gave up 4 bases and J gave up 8 bases; unmatched junction bases: 30. CDR3 sequence reads: CASSGSLALGQGLWRELDEQFF. The CDR3 nucleotides read TGCGCCAGCAGTGGGTCCTTGGCTTTGGGACAGGGATTGTGGCGGGAGTTGGATGAGCAGTTCTTC.

The rearrangement joins TRBV18 to TRBJ1-5; the match to TRBD1 covers 9 bases. Germline V gives CDR1 KGHSH, CDR2 LQKENI. This CDR3 comprises 15 residues. The V and J ends lost 3 bases and 2 bases, in that order; junction bases with no gene match: 2. This CDR3 reads CASSPTGGGNQPQHF. The CDR3 DNA is TGTGCCAGCTCACCCACAGGGGGCGGCAATCAGCCCCAGCATTTT. Variable domain in full (rest from reference TRBV18 and TRBJ1-5): NAGVMQNPRHLVRRRGQEARLRCSPMKGHSHVYWYRQLPEEGLKFMVYLQKENIIDESGMPKERFSAEFPKEGPSILRIQQVVRGDSAAYFCASSPTGGGNQPQHFGDGTRLSIL.

This clone appeared a single time. V gene TRBV5-1 combines with J gene TRBJ2-2, with TRBD1 identical over 7 bases. Trimming cost V 2 bases and J 5 bases; bases outside gene matches: 6. Germline V CDR1 and CDR2: SGHRS, YFSETQ. The CDR3 is made up of 15 amino acids. In DNA form, the CDR3 reads TGCGCCAGCAGCTTCGACAGGGTCGGTACCGGGGAGCTGTTTTTT. Translation gives CASSFDRVGTGELFF.

This clone was detected once. The rearrangement uses TRBV20-1 and TRBJ2-5; 11 bases align to TRBD2. The CDR3 is 16 amino acids. V was pared by 3 bases and J by 3 bases, with 9 bases of the junction left unmatched. The V gene's germline CDR1 is DFQATT and CDR2 SNEGSKA (reference sequence). As DNA, the CDR3 is TGCAGTGCTAGTATCATGGGGGGACTAGCGGAAGAGACCCAGTACTTC. Translated: CSASIMGGLAEETQYF.

This chain connects TRBV10-3 to TRBJ1-3, with D possibly TRBD1 on 5 matching bases. V dropped 5 bases and J dropped 0 bases, with 8 bases sitting between them. Germline V gene data show CDR1 as ENHRY and CDR2 as SYGVKD. The CDR3 totals 14 residues. Here the CDR3 reads CAISPDSSGNTIYF. The CDR3 region has the DNA TGTGCCATCAGTCCCGACAGCTCTGGAAACACCATATATTTT.

V is TRBV5-1 and J is TRBJ1-6; D gene uncertain. Germline values: CDR1 SGHRS, CDR2 YFSETQ. The CDR3 covers 16 residues. V was pared by 4 bases and J by 0 bases, with 11 bases between. The CDR3 DNA follows: TGCGCCAGCAGCCTCAGACACAGCTCCTATAATTCACCCCTCCACTTT. It codes for CASSLRHSSYNSPLHF. Filled out from reference TRBV5-1 and TRBJ1-6, the complete variable domain reads KAGVTQTPRYLIKTRGQQVTLSCSPISGHRSVSWYQQTPGQGLQFLFEYFSETQRNKGNFPGRFSGRQFSNSRSEMNVSTLELGDSALYLCASSLRHSSYNSPLHFGNGTRLTVT.

This chain connects TRBV18 to TRBJ2-7, with 11 bases identical to TRBD2. CDR1 is KGHSH, CDR2 LQKENI, per germline. Losses at the gene ends were 3 bases for V and 2 bases for J; bases not matched to a gene: 9. The CDR3 consists of 17 residues. CDR3 protein: CASSPGTSGTVTYEQYF. Written as DNA, the CDR3 is TGTGCCAGCTCACCCGGGACTAGCGGTACCGTGACCTACGAGCAGTACTTC.

J is TRBJ1-1 and V is TRBV3-1 (or the pseudogene TRBV3-2); 7 bases are shared with TRBD1. Per germline, CDR1 LGHDT and CDR2 YNNKEL (reference sequence). Trimming cost V 4 bases and J 6 bases; bases outside gene matches: 11. The CDR3 consists of 15 residues. As DNA, the CDR3 is TGTGCCAGCAGCCTAAGGGGGCTGGGAGCGGCTGAAGCTTTCTTT. Translation: CASSLRGLGAAEAFF.

The V call is TRBV5-1, the J call TRBJ2-7; 8 bases align to TRBD2. Germline-derived CDR1 and CDR2 are SGHRS and YFSETQ. The CDR3 totals 14 residues. The V and J ends lost 0 bases and 3 bases, in that order; junction bases with no gene match: 2. CDR3 sequence: CASSLAGTSYEQYF. The CDR3 DNA reads as TGCGCCAGCAGCTTGGCTGGGACTAGCTACGAGCAGTACTTC.

The chain employs TRBV28 and TRBJ2-4; D is undetermined. There are 15 residues in the CDR3. The V end lost 6 bases, the J end lost 3 bases, and 15 bases lay between the germline ends. Germline-derived CDR1 and CDR2 are MDHEN and SYDVKM. CDR3 sequence: CASRVRISDKNIQYF. In DNA, the CDR3 is TGTGCCAGCAGGGTGCGAATTTCCGACAAAAACATTCAGTACTTC.

The chain links TRBV4-2 to TRBJ2-2, with D perhaps matching TRBD1 (8 bases). The CDR3 consists of 18 residues. Trimming took 4 bases from V and 3 from J, leaving 21 bases between them. CDR1 is LGHNA, CDR2 YNFKEQ, per germline. CDR3 sequence reads: CASSPALQGGTYTGELFF. CDR3 sequence (DNA): TGTGCCAGCAGCCCAGCTCTACAGGGGGGGACATACACCGGGGAGCTGTTTTTT.

The J gene is TRBJ2-2, the V gene TRBV10-2; 10 bases agree with TRBD2. V trimming: 10 bases; J trimming: 1 base; junction bases outside the gene matches: 9. The CDR3 consists of 16 residues. Germline V lookup: CDR1 WSHSY, CDR2 SAAADI. CDR3 sequence (DNA): TGCGCCACCAAAAGCGGGGGGGAGCGGAACACCGGGGAGCTGTTTTTT. Translating it yields CATKSGGERNTGELFF.